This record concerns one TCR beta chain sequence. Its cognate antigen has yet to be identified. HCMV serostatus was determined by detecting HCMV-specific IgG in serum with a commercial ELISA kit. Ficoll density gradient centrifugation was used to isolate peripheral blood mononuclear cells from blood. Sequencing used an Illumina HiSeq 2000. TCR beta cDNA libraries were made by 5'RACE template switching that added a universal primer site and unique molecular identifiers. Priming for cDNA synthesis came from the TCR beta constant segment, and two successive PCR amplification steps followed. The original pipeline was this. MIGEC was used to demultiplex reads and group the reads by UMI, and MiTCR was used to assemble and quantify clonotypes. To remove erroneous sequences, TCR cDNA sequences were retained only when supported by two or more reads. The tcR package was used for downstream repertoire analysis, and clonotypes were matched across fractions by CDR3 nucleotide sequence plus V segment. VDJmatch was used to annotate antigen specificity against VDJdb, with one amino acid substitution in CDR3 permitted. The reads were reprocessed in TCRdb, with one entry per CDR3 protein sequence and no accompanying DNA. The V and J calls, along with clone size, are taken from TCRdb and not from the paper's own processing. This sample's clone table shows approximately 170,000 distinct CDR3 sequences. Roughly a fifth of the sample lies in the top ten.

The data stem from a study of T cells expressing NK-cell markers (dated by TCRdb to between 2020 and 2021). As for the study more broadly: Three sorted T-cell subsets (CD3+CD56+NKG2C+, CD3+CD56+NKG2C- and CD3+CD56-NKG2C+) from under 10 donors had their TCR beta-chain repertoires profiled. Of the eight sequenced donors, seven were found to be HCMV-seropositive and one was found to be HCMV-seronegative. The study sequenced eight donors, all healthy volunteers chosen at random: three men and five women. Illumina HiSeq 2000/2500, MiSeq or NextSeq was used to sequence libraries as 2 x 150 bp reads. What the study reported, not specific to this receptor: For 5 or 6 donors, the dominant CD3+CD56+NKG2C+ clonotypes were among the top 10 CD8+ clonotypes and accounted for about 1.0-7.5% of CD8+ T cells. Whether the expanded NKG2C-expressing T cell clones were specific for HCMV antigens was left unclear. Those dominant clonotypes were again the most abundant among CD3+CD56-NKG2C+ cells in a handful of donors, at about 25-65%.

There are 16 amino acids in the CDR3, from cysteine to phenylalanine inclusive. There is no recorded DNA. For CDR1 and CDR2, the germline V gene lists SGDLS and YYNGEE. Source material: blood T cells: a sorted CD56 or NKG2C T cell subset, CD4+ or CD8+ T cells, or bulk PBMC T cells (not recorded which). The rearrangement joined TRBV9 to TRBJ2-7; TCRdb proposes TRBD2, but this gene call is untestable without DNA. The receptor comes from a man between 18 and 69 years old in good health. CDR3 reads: CASSVGSRAGWYEQYF.